This TCR beta chain originates from a study of neurological immune-mediated disorders. This clonotype was detected ten times or more. TCRdb redid the calling of the 5' RACE reads with MiXCR, one entry per CDR3 protein. Altogether approximately 65,000 distinct CDR3 sequences are present, approximately 3.7% being singletons, with the ten largest covering roughly 2.5%. Sample: PBMCs. This TCR came from a middle-aged man with multiple sclerosis.

The CDR3 is CASSQEPGTELAKNIQYF. CDR3 nucleotides: TGTGCCAGCAGCCAGGAACCCGGGACAGAACTAGCCAAAAACATTCAGTACTTC. The chain has TRBV3-1 and TRBJ2-4; 7 positions agree with TRBD1. CDR1 and CDR2 (germline): LGHDT, YNNKEL (reference sequence). The CDR3 is 18 amino acids. With 3 bases clipped from V and 0 bases from J, the junction kept 11 bases outside the gene matches.